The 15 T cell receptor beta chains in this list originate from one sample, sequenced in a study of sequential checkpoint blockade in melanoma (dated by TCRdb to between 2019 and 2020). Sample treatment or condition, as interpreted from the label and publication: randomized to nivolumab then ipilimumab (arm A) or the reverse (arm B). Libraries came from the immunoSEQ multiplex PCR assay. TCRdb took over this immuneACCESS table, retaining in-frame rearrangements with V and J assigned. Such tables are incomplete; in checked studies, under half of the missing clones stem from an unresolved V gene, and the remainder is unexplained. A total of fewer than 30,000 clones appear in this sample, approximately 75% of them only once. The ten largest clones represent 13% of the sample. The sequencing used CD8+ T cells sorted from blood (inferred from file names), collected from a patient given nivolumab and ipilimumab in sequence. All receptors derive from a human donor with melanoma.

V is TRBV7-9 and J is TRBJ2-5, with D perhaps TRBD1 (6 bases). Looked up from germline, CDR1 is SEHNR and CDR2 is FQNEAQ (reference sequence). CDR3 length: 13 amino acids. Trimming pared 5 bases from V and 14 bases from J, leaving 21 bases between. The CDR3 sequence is CASSASETGYSYF. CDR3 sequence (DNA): TGTGCCAGCAGCGCCAGCGAAACAGGGTACTCCTACTTC.

The CDR3 loop is CASSSGVNYEQYF. The CDR3 DNA is TGTGCCAGCAGTTCAGGGGTCAACTACGAGCAGTACTTC. This chain links TRBV27 with TRBJ2-7; TRBD1 is a possible D gene (6 bases). From germline, CDR1 is MNHEY and CDR2 SMNVEV (reference sequence). V lost 4 bases, J lost 3 bases, and 10 bases lay in between. The CDR3 contains 13 residues.

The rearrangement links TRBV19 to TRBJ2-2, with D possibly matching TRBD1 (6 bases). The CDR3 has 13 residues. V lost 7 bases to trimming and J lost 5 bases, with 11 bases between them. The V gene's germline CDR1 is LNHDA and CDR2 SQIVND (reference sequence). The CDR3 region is CASKIQGTGELFF. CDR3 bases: TGTGCCAGTAAGATACAGGGAACCGGGGAGCTGTTTTTT.

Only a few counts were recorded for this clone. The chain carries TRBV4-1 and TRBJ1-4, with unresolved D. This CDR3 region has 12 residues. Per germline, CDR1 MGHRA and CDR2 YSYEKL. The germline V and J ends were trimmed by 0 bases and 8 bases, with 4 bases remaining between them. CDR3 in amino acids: CASSQDGEKLFF. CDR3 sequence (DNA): TGCGCCAGCAGCCAAGATGGCGAAAAACTGTTTTTT.

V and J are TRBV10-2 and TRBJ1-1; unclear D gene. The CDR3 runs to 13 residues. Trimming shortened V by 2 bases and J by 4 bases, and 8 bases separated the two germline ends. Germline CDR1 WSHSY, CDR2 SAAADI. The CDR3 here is CASSEREITEAFF. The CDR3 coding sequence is TGCGCCAGCAGTGAGCGGGAGATCACTGAAGCTTTCTTT.

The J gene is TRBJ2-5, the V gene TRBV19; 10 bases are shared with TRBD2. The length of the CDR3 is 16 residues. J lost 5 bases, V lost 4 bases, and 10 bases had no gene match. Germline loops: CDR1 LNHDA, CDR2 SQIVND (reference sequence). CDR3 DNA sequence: TGTGCCAGTAGTAGTCAGCGGGGGGGTCTTTTGGAGACCCAGTACTTC. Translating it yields CASSSQRGGLLETQYF.

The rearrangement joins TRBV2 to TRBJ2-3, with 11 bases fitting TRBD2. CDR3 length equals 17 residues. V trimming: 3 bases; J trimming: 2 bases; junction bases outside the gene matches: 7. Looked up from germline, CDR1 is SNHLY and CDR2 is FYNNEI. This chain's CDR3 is CASSDTSGGLYTDTQYF. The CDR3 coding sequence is TGTGCCAGCAGTGACACTAGCGGGGGCCTATACACAGATACGCAGTATTTT.

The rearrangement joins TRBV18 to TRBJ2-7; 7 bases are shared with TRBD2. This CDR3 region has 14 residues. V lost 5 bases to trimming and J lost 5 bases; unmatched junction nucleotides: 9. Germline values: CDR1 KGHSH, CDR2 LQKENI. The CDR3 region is CASSKGGVKNEQYF. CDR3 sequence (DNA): TGTGCCAGCTCAAAGGGAGGGGTCAAAAACGAGCAGTACTTC.

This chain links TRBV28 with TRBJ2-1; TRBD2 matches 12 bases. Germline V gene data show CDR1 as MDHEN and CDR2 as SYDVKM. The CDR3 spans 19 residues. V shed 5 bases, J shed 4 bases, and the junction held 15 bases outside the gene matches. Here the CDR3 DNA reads TGTGCCAGCAGTACCAGCATTGCTAGCGGGGGGGTCTTTTACAATGAGCAGTTCTTC. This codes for CASSTSIASGGVFYNEQFF.

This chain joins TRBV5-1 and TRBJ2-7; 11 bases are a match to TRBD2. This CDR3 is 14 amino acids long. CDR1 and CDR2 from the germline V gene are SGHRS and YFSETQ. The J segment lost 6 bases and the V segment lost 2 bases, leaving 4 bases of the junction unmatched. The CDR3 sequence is CASSFALAGGEQYF. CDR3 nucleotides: TGCGCCAGCAGCTTCGCTCTAGCGGGGGGCGAGCAGTACTTC.

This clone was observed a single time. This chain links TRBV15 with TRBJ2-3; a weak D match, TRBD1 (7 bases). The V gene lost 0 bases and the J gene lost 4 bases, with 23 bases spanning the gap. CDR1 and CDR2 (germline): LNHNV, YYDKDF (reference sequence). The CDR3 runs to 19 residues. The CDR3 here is CATSRDWEVGQGEADTQYF. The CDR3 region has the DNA TGTGCCACCAGCAGAGATTGGGAGGTCGGGCAGGGGGAAGCAGATACGCAGTATTTT.

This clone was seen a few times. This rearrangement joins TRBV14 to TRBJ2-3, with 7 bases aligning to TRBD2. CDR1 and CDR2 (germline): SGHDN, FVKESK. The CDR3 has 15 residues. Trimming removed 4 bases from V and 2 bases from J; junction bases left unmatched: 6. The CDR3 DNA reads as TGTGCCAGCAGCCCAACGGGAGGCTACACAGATACGCAGTATTTT. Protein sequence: CASSPTGGYTDTQYF. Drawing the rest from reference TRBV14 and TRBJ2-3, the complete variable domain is EAGVTQFPSHSVIEKGQTVTLRCDPISGHDNLYWYRRVMGKEIKFLLHFVKESKQDESGMPNNRFLAERTGGTYSTLKVQPAELEDSGVYFCASSPTGGYTDTQYFGPGTRLTVL.

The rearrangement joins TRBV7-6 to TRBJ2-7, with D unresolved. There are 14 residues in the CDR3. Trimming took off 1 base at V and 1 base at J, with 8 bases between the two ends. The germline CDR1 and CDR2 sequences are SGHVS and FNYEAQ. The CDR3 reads CASSLGTVSYEQYF. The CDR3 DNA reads TGTGCCAGCAGCTTAGGAACAGTGTCCTACGAGCAGTACTTC.

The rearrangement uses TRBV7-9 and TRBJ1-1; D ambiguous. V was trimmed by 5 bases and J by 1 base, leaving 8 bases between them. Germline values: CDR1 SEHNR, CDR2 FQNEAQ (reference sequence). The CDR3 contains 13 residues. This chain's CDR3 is CASSPDTNTEAFF. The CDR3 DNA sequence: TGTGCCAGCAGCCCTGACACGAACACTGAAGCTTTCTTT.

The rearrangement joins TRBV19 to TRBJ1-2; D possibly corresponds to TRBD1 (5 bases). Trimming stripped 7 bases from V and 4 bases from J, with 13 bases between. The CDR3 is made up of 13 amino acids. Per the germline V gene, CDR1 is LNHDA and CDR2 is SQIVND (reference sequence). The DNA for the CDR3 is TGTGCCAGTACAAAGGGGATGCTCTATGGCTACACCTTC. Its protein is CASTKGMLYGYTF.